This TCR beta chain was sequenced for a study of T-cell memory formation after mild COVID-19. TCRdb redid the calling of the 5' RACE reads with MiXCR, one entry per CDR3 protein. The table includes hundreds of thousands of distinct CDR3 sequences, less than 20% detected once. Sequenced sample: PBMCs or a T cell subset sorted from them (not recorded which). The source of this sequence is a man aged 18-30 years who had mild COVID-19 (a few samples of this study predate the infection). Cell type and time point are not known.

The CDR3 DNA is TGTGCCACCAGCAGTCACACGACAGGGGGGATCACTGAAGCTTTCTTT. Translating gives CATSSHTTGGITEAFF. The chain carries TRBV15 and TRBJ1-1; 9 bases are shared with TRBD1. CDR3 length: 16 amino acids. Germline values: CDR1 LNHNV, CDR2 YYDKDF (reference sequence). Trimming took 3 bases from V and 4 from J; bases not matched to a gene: 9.